These 5 T cell receptor beta chains were all obtained from the same sample, sequenced in a study of Ad26.COV2.S vaccination and SARS-CoV-2 variants. The treatment is: roughly 18 received Ad26.COV2.S at low or high dose, single or two shots; about 5 received placebo; per-sample allocation not given. Specimens were obtained on day 63 following the first vaccine or placebo injection. The table came from immunoSEQ multiplex PCR; TCRdb's copy has only in-frame clones and leaves some out. The sample holds more than 350,000 clones, 75% to 95% seen once. This specimen was peripheral blood, taken in a trial of Ad26.COV2.S vaccine versus placebo. All receptors come from a person between 18 and 65 years old who received the Ad26.COV2.S COVID-19 vaccine or a placebo.

The chain carries TRBV11-2 and TRBJ2-3, with 7 bases identical to TRBD1. Germline CDR1 SGHAT, CDR2 FQNNGV. J was trimmed by 2 bases and V by 5 bases; bases with no gene match: 7. This CDR3 contains 15 residues. The CDR3 loop reads CASSPWDSNTDTQYF. Written as DNA, the CDR3 is TGTGCCAGCAGCCCCTGGGACAGCAACACAGATACGCAGTATTTT.

The rearrangement links TRBV15 to TRBJ1-3, with 7 bases that match TRBD1. V was clipped by 5 bases and J by 0 bases; unmatched bases: 16. The CDR3 covers 19 residues. The germline gives CDR1 LNHNV, CDR2 YYDKDF (reference sequence). The CDR3: CATSAYWTGGLNSGNTIYF. CDR3 DNA sequence: TGTGCCACCAGCGCCTATTGGACAGGCGGATTGAACTCTGGAAACACCATATATTTT.

The chain links TRBV6-2 or TRBV6-3 to TRBJ2-7, with D hard to call. The V and J ends lost 0 bases and 2 bases respectively, with 8 bases between them. The CDR3 has 14 residues. The germline gives CDR1 MNHEY, CDR2 SVGEGT. The CDR3 sequence is CASSYSESAYEQYF. CDR3 DNA: TGTGCCAGCAGTTACTCGGAAAGCGCCTACGAGCAGTACTTC.

This chain uses TRBV27 with TRBJ2-4; TRBD2 is a possible D gene (6 bases). The CDR3 covers 16 residues. V dropped 2 bases and J dropped 0 bases, with 11 bases sitting between them. Germline CDR1 and CDR2: MNHEY and SMNVEV (reference sequence). The CDR3 DNA follows: TGTGCCAGCAGTTTAACCGGGAGCAGAGCCAAAAACATTCAGTACTTC. Its translation is CASSLTGSRAKNIQYF.

This clone was picked up one time. The chain's CDR3 is CASSPNRGDSYEQYF. Here the CDR3 DNA reads TGTGCCAGCTCACCGAACAGGGGGGACTCCTACGAGCAGTACTTC. The chain couples TRBV18 to TRBJ2-7; 8 bases are a match to TRBD1. This CDR3 region has 15 residues. V was pared by 3 bases and J by 0 bases, with 4 bases of the junction left unmatched. CDR1 and CDR2 (germline): KGHSH, LQKENI.